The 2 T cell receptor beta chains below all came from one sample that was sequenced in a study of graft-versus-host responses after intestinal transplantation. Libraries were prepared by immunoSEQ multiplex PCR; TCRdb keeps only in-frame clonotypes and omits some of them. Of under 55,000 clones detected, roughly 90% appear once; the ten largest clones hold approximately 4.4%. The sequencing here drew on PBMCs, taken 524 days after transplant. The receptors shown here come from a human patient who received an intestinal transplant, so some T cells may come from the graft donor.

The CDR3 region is CASSQGASEQFF. The DNA of the CDR3 is TGTGCCAGCAGCCAAGGGGCTAGTGAGCAGTTCTTC. The chain carries TRBV4-2 and TRBJ2-1; no clear D gene. Germline V gene data show CDR1 as LGHNA and CDR2 as YNFKEQ. The CDR3 runs 12 residues. Trimming removed 1 base from V and 9 bases from J, with 7 bases in between.

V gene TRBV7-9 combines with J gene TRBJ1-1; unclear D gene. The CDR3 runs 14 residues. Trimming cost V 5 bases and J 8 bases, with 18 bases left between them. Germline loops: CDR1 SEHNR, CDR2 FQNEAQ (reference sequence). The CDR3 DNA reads TGTGCCAGCAGCCCGGACCGGGGATTTTCGGAAGCTTTCTTT. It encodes CASSPDRGFSEAFF.